This entry concerns a single T cell receptor beta chain. Its antigen is currently not known. No much larger clone is present one base from it, and per-base qualities are unavailable. V is trimmed back by 2 bases and J by 3 bases, and the junction contains 2 bases that no gene match accounts for. From the cysteine up to the phenylalanine, the CDR3 has a length of 15 residues. The sequence is cut down to CDR3 DNA, 45 bases in frame from base 1. Reading the germline V gene gives CDR1 MNHEY and CDR2 SVGAGI. The data originate from a study of cytomegalovirus exposure and HLA in healthy donors (dated by TCRdb to about 2017). With respect to the entire study: According to an earlier analysis of several hundred of the donors, 150 million to 200 million T cells yielded 117 million unique TCR beta sequences and about 300 Gb of sequence data. Using immunosequencing, the study profiled T cell repertoires from 666 subjects and related those repertoires to cytomegalovirus serostatus. All discovery cohort repertoires had been generated using a single sequencing platform. High-throughput TCR immunosequencing, statistical association of individual TCRs with disease status, and machine learning were combined to predict cytomegalovirus infection status. In a later genetic analysis, genome-wide SNP genotypes for 398 of the 666 donors were used, and that subset was treated as a discovery cohort. Among the roughly 410 genotyped donors, about 83% belonged to the genetic ancestry cluster associated with self-reported Caucasian donors. In addition to the first cohort of around 670 subjects, a separate validation cohort of under 150 different subjects was used. An earlier analysis of 587 of the donors used high-throughput TCR beta sequencing to judge whether each TCR beta V gene segment behaved as functional or pseudogenic. Class I and class II HLA loci were covered by the typing at four-digit resolution. Among 398 genotyped donors of the cohort, an average of around 250,000 unique TCR beta nucleotide sequences was sequenced per donor, of which approximately 19% were non-productive. The later analysis used no new phenotypic data to find candidate immune exposures, relying instead on TCR beta sequences and their occurrence across donors. The number of donors typed differed by locus, with about 620-630 for A, B, C, DRB1 and DQB1, 522 for DQA1, about 610 for DPA1, and some 440 for DPB1. Several DR-DQ haplotypes were treated as single units for association and clustering because of strong linkage in the cohort. In a later analysis, previously published TCR beta repertoires from 500 to 750 donors were re-analyzed and high-resolution HLA genotyping was added so that TCR occurrence patterns could be studied. About 280 gigabases of sequencing data and around 88 million unique TCR sequences made up an early release that covered roughly 670 HLA-typed donors. Donor age, sex, ethnicity and CMV serostatus were collected together with the repertoire data. The study was designed to test whether signatures of past pathogen exposure could be identified by cataloging public T cell receptors. Study-wide conclusions, independent of this receptor: When HLA alleles, especially DR and DQ, strongly co-occurred, TCR associations were difficult to assign to individual alleles. Correlated functional status among segregating V segments might reflect linkage disequilibrium, but an unknown experimental factor could not be ruled out. Some IMGT-functional V segments, including TRBV6-2 and TRBV6-3, could not be told apart with the 87-base-pair reads, so those segments were excluded. For the cohort, immune exposure information was limited to CMV serostatus. V-gene and J-gene trimming of TCR beta chains was associated with a missense DCLRE1C variant in a later genetic analysis, and the association was replicated in an independent cohort. A later analysis found that TCR association rates varied across HLA loci, with DRB1 alleles showing the most associated TCRs and HLA-C alleles the fewest. In an earlier analysis of about 600 of the donors, most TCR beta V segments appeared in productive rearrangements about 87% or about 30% of the time, broadly matching IMGT annotations. Three of the identified cytomegalovirus-associated TCR beta chains were confirmed in vitro to be specific for cytomegalovirus antigens. This cohort had only TCR beta chains sequenced, and the lack of alpha or paired-chain data limited which features could be detected. It was suggested by the authors that the approach could potentially be generalized to other disease states and immunological phenotypes. While some public TCRs were present in many individuals, most TCR sequences turned up only very rarely across donors. Roughly uniform sequencing depth across donors was assumed in presence/absence analyses, although this assumption may not hold. In a later analysis, most CMV-associated TCR beta chains were found to appear HLA-restricted, with HLA associations seemingly driven largely by CMV exposure. A later analysis reported that several top co-occurrence clusters appeared linked to parvovirus B19, influenza, CMV and Epstein-Barr virus. HLA typing was unavailable for some donors at each locus, so association tests used only the typed subset. A further reported finding was that TCR beta sequences accurately predicted the HLA-A and HLA-B alleles for most subjects in the first cohort. The study listed 150 to 200 TCR beta chains as associated with cytomegalovirus. In a later genetic analysis, fewer N-insertions in productive TCRs were reported among donors in an Asian-associated ancestry cluster than the approximately 670-donor mean. In a later analysis, HLA-associated TCR beta chains were found to be more clonally expanded and to have lower generation probabilities than equally common non-associated chains. A cluster of highly shared sequence variants was judged likely to represent a technical artifact of the sequencing pipeline. At a false discovery rate of 0.05, a later analysis linked roughly 17,000 TCR beta sequences to specific HLA alleles. The classifier was reported to diagnose cytomegalovirus status with high specificity and sensitivity in both the original cohort and the validation cohort. The earlier analysis of some 540 of the donors excluded roughly 17 rarely observed V segments, including chromosome 9 orphons, because counts were too low.

The cohort consisted of some 670 healthy bone marrow donors. At the time of sampling, all cohort members were nominally healthy, though unrecorded immune exposures were likely present. The donor was CMV seronegative and was included in the group of about 350 seronegative cohort members. Each donor provided a peripheral blood sample, and peripheral blood mononuclear cells were used for TCR beta sequencing. Genomic DNA extraction from the blood cell samples was performed with the Qiagen DNeasy Blood Extraction Kit. Libraries were made using the immunoSEQ multiplex PCR assay. For the multiplex PCR, a mixture combining 60 forward primers for TCR Vbeta segments and 13 reverse primers for TCR Jbeta segments was used. A multiplex PCR assay on genomic DNA amplified the CDR3 region of rearranged TCR beta genes. Amplified TCR beta libraries were sequenced as 87-base-pair reads on the Illumina HiSeq System. In the paper's pipeline: Across the 700 or so repertoires, a later analysis counted tens of millions of unique TCR beta chains, some 11 million of which were shared by at least two donors. To remove PCR and sequencing errors, raw reads were error-corrected and collapsed into unique sequences using a nearest-neighbor algorithm that merged closely related sequences. V, D and J gene segments were assigned by aligning CDR3 sequences to IMGT reference sequences. For a sequence to be retained, a match of at least six nucleotides was required to both a V gene segment and a J gene segment. A rearrangement was called productive if the CDR3 had no stop codons and remained in frame with V and J, and every other rearrangement was called non-productive. CDR3 was defined according to IMGT convention as the region running from the second conserved V-encoded cysteine to the conserved J-encoded phenylalanine. The earlier analysis of 450 to 750 of the donors excluded any sequence lacking an unambiguous match to a single V gene segment. In an earlier analysis of 450 to 700 of the donors, V segments were called functional above 56.7% productive rearrangements and were called segregating when the between-donor standard deviation exceeded 5%. A statistical classification framework was built to diagnose cytomegalovirus status from the catalog of TCR beta chain sequences. A later analysis assigned V and J genes by comparing TCR nucleotide sequences with IMGT/GENE-DB human TR gene sequences. A later analysis assigned CDR3 sequences and most-parsimonious VDJ recombination scenarios with the TCRdist pipeline. A later analysis defined each TCR beta chain by its CDR3 amino acid sequence plus V-gene family, and excluded reads lacking a unique V-gene family. To address suspected cross-contamination and a sequencing artifact, a later analysis removed approximately 600 highly shared, low-generation-probability nucleotide sequences. A later analysis calculated a clonal expansion index for each public chain from normalized within-repertoire ranks of inferred template counts. In a later analysis, generation probabilities were computed using a VDJ recombination model fitted to out-of-frame rearrangements, and the results were checked against IGoR. In a later analysis, hypergeometric tests were used to score TCR-TCR, TCR-HLA and TCR-CMV co-occurrence, with a repertoire-size bias correction applied to TCR pairs. False discovery rates were estimated in a later analysis by permuting HLA or CMV assignments 20 times. In a later analysis, co-occurring TCRs were grouped using DBSCAN, with TCRdist sequence similarity added in when clustering inside HLA-allele-positive subsets. Co-occurrence clustering excluded repertoires with fewer than 30,000 or more than 120,000 public chains, plus five with anomalous nucleotide sharing. Held by TCRdb, this immuneACCESS table contains in-frame sequences only and omits some clones. Under half of the omission traces to an unresolved V gene where checked; the cause of the rest is unknown. The DNA was the basis for D and trimming; V, J and clone size are from that table. Present in this sample are 150,000 to 200,000 clones, 60% to 85% of which were seen just once. Approximately 3.1% of the sample belongs to the ten largest clones.

This clonotype was obtained from a woman aged 40 to 50 in good health and CMV-seronegative. The chain uses TRBV6-5 and TRBJ2-2; 8 bases in the middle match TRBD1. Input material: PBMCs. The CDR3 corresponds to CASSYDRGYTGELFF. The nucleotides read TGTGCCAGCAGTTACGACAGGGGTTACACCGGGGAGCTGTTTTTT.